What follows are 5 T cell receptor beta chains derived from one specimen sequenced in a study of T-cell reconstitution after alpha-beta-depleted transplantation in children. During its preparation, the TCRbeta library received unique molecular identifiers. From the PCR reads, TCRdb called clonotypes with MiXCR, one entry per CDR3 protein. In the table there are roughly 570,000 distinct CDR3 sequences, over 20% of which are singletons. This sample comprised PBMCs, obtained before TCRalphabeta/CD19-depleted stem cell transplant. These receptors were obtained from a boy in the first two years of life with Wiskott-Aldrich syndrome, due to receive a stem cell transplant.

The rearrangement uses TRBV4-1 and TRBJ2-3; a possible D gene is TRBD2 (5 bases). CDR1 MGHRA and CDR2 YSYEKL come from the germline V gene. CDR3 length equals 14 residues. Trimming left V 1 base short and J 7 bases short, with 12 bases between. The CDR3 coding sequence is TGCGCCAGCAGCCAAGGCCCGGGGATAAATACGCAGTATTTT. Its protein product is CASSQGPGINTQYF.

This clonotype has only a few counts. The rearrangement links TRBV7-2 to TRBJ2-1, with 7 bases matching TRBD2. The CDR3 totals 16 residues. V was clipped by 2 bases and J by 4 bases; unmatched bases: 8. The germline V gene encodes CDR1 SGHTA and CDR2 FQGNSA. CDR3 nucleotides: TGTGCCAGCAGCTTATTTGCTAGCGGAACTTACAATGAGCAGTTCTTC. Its translation is CASSLFASGTYNEQFF.

This sequence joins TRBV25-1 and TRBJ2-7; TRBD1 might be the D (6 bases). The CDR3 spans 19 residues. The germline V gene encodes CDR1 MGHDK and CDR2 SYGVNS. V was cut by 5 bases and J by 0 bases, with 26 bases left in between. The CDR3 coding sequence is TGTGCCAGCAGTCCACCGCCGGGACAAGGATATCCCAGCTCCTACGAGCAGTACTTC. It specifies CASSPPPGQGYPSSYEQYF.

This clonotype occurred a few times. The J gene is TRBJ1-2, the V gene TRBV5-1; 9 nucleotides match TRBD1. In germline, CDR1 is SGHRS, CDR2 YFSETQ. CDR3 size: 19 residues. V lost 3 bases to trimming and J lost 4 bases; unmatched junction nucleotides: 19. The CDR3 protein is CASSSGTGTGFPPRYGYTF. Here the CDR3 DNA reads TGCGCCAGCAGCTCTGGGACCGGGACAGGGTTCCCTCCGCGCTATGGCTACACCTTC.

In this sample, this clonotype turned up a few times. The J gene is TRBJ1-2, the V gene TRBV6-1; D is undetermined. V lost 5 bases and J 7 bases, leaving 17 bases between the germline ends. CDR1 and CDR2 (germline): MNHNS, SASEGT. The CDR3 has 14 residues. As DNA, the CDR3 is TGTGCCAGCAGTCGGACCCTAGGGCTTGGTGGCTACACCTTC. Amino acids: CASSRTLGLGGYTF.